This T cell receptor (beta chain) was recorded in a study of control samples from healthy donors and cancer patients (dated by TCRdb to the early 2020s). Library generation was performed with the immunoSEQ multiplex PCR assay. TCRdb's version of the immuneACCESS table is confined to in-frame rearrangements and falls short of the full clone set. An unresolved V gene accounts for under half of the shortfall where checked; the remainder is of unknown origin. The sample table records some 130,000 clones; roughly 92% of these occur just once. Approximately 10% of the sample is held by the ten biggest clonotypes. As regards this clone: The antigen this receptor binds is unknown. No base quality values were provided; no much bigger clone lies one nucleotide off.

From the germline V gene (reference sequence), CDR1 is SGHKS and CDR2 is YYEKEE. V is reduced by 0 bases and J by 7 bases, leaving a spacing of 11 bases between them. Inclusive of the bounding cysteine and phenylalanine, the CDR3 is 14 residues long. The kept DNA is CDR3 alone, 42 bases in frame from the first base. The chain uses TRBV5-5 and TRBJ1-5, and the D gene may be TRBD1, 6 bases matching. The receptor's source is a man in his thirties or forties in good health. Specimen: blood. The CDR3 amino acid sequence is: CASSLVQGWQPQHF. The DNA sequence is TGTGCCAGCAGCTTGGTCCAGGGGTGGCAGCCCCAGCATTTT.